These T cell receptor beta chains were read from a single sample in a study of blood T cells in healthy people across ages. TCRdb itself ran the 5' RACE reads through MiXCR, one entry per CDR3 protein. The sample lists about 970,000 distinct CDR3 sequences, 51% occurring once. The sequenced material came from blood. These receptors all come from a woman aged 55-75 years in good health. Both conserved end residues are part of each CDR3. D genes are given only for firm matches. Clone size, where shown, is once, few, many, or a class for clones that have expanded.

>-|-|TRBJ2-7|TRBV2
CASSVWESYEQYF
TGTGCCAGCAGTGTCTGGGAATCCTACGAGCAGTACTTC
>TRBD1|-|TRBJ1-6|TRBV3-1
CASSQDQGARSPLHF
TGTGCCAGCAGCCAAGATCAGGGGGCGCGGTCACCCCTCCACTTT
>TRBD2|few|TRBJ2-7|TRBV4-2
CASGSTLGLAAFYYEQYF
TGTGCCAGCGGATCTACGTTAGGACTAGCGGCGTTTTACTACGAGCAGTACTTC
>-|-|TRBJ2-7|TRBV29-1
CSVVVGTPQGEQYF
TGCAGCGTTGTTGTCGGGACTCCCCAGGGGGAGCAGTACTTC
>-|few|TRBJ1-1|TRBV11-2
CASSATGFSTEAFF
TGTGCCAGCAGCGCCACAGGTTTTAGCACTGAAGCTTTCTTT
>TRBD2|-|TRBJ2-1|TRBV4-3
CASSQAPFASGYNEQFF
TGCGCCAGCAGCCAGGCCCCTTTCGCTAGCGGATACAATGAGCAGTTCTTC
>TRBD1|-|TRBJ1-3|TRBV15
CATSRDFAGGASGNTIYF
TGTGCCACCAGCAGAGATTTCGCAGGGGGCGCGAGTGGAAACACCATATATTTT
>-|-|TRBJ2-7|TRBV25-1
CASSELGRTYEQYF
TGTGCCAGCAGTGAATTAGGGCGGACCTACGAGCAGTACTTC
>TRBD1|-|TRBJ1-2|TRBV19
CASSRRDSLNYGYTF
TGTGCCAGTAGTCGCCGGGACAGCTTAAACTATGGCTACACCTTC
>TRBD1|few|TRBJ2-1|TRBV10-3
CAIRDRVNEQFF
TGTGCCATCAGGGACAGGGTTAATGAGCAGTTCTTC
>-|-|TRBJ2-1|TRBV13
CASSSEAAGYNEQFF
TGTGCCAGCAGCTCCGAGGCCGCAGGTTACAATGAGCAGTTCTTC
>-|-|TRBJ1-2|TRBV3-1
CASGAGLNYGYTF
TGTGCCAGCGGTGCAGGGTTGAACTATGGCTACACCTTC
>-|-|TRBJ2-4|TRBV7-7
CASSSTEVGEQYF
TGTGCCAGCAGCTCAACAGAGGTCGGAGAGCAGTACTTC
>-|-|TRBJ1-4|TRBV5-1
CASSPISLPGEKLFF
TGCGCCAGCAGCCCCATCAGTTTACCGGGGGAAAAACTGTTTTTT
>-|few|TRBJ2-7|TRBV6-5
CASSYASGKVPPHEQYF
TGTGCCAGCAGTTACGCCAGCGGCAAAGTTCCGCCTCACGAGCAGTACTTC
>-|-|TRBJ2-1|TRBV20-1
CSATRDSTPHNEQFF
TGCAGTGCGACCCGGGACTCCACCCCCCACAATGAGCAGTTCTTC
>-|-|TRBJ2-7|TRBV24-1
CATSDFLGGNEQYF
TGTGCCACCAGTGATTTCTTAGGGGGAAACGAGCAGTACTTC
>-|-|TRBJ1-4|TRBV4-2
CASSQGLRNEKLFF
TGTGCCAGCAGCCAAGGGCTACGTAATGAAAAACTGTTTTTT
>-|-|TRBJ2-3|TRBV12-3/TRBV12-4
CASSRKPVDTQYF
TGTGCCAGCAGCCGAAAACCGGTAGATACGCAGTATTTT
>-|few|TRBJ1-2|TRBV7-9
CASSSTASYGYTF
TGTGCCAGCAGCTCGACAGCCTCCTATGGCTACACCTTC
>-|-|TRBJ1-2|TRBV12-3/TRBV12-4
CASSPGQRNYGYTF
TGTGCCAGCAGTCCCGGACAGCGCAACTATGGCTACACCTTC
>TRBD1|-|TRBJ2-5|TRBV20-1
CSARGGTGRVETQYF
TGCAGTGCTAGAGGGGGGACAGGGAGGGTAGAGACCCAGTACTTC
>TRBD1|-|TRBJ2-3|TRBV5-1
CASSLAQGGTDTQYF
TGCGCCAGCAGCTTGGCTCAGGGGGGCACAGATACGCAGTATTTT
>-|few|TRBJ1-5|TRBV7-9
CASSLPNRELYSNQPQHF
TGTGCCAGCAGCTTACCGAACAGGGAACTCTATAGCAATCAGCCCCAGCATTTT
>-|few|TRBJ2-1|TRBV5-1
CASRQNYNEQFF
TGCGCCAGCAGACAGAACTACAATGAGCAGTTCTTC
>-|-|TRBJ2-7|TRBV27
CASSPRFSSYEQYF
TGTGCCAGCAGTCCCCGATTTAGCTCCTACGAGCAGTACTTC
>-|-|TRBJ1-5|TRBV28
CASKQGGSNQPQHF
TGTGCCAGCAAGCAAGGAGGCTCCAATCAGCCCCAGCATTTT
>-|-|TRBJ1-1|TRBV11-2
CASSSQGITEAFF
TGTGCCAGCAGCTCACAGGGTATTACTGAAGCTTTCTTT
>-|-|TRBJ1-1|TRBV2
CASSDEGGNTEAFF
TGTGCCAGCAGTGATGAGGGCGGGAACACTGAAGCTTTCTTT
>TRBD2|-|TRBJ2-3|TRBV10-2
CASRMREADTQYF
TGCGCCAGCAGAATGCGGGAGGCAGATACGCAGTATTTT
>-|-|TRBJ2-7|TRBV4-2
CASSQNGDGGRNEQYF
TGTGCCAGCAGCCAAAACGGAGACGGGGGGCGAAACGAGCAGTACTTC
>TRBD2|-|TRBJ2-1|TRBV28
CASGGVFF
TGTGCCTCCGGGGGGGTGTTCTTC
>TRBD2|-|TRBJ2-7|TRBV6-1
CATLTRTSGSYEQYF
TGTGCCACCCTGACTAGGACTAGCGGGAGCTACGAGCAGTACTTC
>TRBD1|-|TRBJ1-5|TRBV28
CASRPWTGNQPQHF
TGTGCCAGCAGACCTTGGACAGGGAATCAGCCCCAGCATTTT
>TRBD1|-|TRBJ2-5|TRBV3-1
CASSQDHFGDRGPQGETQYF
TGTGCCAGCAGCCAAGATCATTTCGGCGACAGGGGTCCCCAAGGAGAGACCCAGTACTTC
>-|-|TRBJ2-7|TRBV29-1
CSVDGGYNEQYF
TGCAGCGTTGATGGCGGCTACAATGAGCAGTACTTC
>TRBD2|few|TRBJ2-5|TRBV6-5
CASSYSSRASGRITQETQYF
TGTGCCAGCAGTTACTCTAGTAGGGCTAGCGGGAGGATAACACAAGAGACCCAGTACTTC
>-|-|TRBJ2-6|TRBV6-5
CTSSLGNSGANVLTF
TGTACCAGCAGTTTGGGGAACTCTGGGGCCAACGTCCTGACTTTC
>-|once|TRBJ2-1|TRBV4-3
CASSQDEIRTTVGNEQFF
TGCGCCAGCAGCCAAGATGAGATACGGACTACCGTGGGTAATGAGCAGTTCTTC
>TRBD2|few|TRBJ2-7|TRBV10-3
CAIGISGRSNEQYF
TGTGCAATTGGGATTAGCGGGAGAAGTAACGAGCAGTACTTC
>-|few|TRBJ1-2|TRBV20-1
CSARIGNYGYTF
TGCAGTGCTAGAATAGGAAACTATGGCTACACCTTC
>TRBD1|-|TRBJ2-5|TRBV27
CASSPMGQAETQYF
TGTGCCAGCAGTCCCATGGGACAGGCGGAGACCCAGTACTTC
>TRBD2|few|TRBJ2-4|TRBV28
CASSMRLAGVEEQYF
TGTGCCAGCAGTATGAGACTAGCGGGAGTGGAGGAGCAGTACTTC
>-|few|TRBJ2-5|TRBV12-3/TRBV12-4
CASSPRRVGETQYF
TGTGCCAGCAGCCCGAGACGGGTGGGGGAGACCCAGTACTTC
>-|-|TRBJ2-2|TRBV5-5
CASSLGQLINTGELFF
TGTGCCAGCAGCTTGGGACAGCTAATAAACACCGGGGAGCTGTTTTTT
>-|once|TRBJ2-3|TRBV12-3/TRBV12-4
CASSLGRATGDTQYF
TGTGCCAGCAGTTTAGGGCGGGCTACGGGAGATACGCAGTATTTT
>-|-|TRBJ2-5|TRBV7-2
CASSQTGIYANDEQYF
TGTGCCAGCAGCCAAACAGGGATCTACGCTAACGATGAGCAGTACTTC
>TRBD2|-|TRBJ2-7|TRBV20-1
CSARRQGLNFEQYF
TGCAGTGCTAGACGCCAGGGACTAAACTTCGAGCAGTACTTC
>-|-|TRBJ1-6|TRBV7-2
CASSKGGTLGLRSPLHF
TGTGCCAGCAGCAAGGGCGGGACCCTGGGCTTGCGGTCACCCCTCCACTTT
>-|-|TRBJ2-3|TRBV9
CASSDRDRTDTQYF
TGTGCCAGCAGCGATAGGGACCGCACAGATACGCAGTATTTT
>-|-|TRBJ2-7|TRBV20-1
CSARDRAGGTYEQYF
TGCAGTGCTAGAGATCGAGCCGGCGGGACCTACGAGCAGTACTTC